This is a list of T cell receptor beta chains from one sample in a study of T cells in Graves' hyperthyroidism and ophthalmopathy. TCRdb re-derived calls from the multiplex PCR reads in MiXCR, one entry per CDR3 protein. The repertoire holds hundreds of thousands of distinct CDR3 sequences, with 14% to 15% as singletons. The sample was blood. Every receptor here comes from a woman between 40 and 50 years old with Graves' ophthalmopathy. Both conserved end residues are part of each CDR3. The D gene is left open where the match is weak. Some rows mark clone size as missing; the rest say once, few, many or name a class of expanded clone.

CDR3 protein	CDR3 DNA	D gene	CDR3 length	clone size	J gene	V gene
CASSFGLDEAFF	TGTGCCAGCAGCTTCGGGCTAGATGAAGCTTTCTTT	-	12	many	TRBJ1-1	TRBV11-3
CASKVQGWNTEAFF	TGTGCCAGCAAAGTACAGGGGTGGAACACTGAAGCTTTCTTT	TRBD1	14	-	TRBJ1-1	TRBV6-1
CASSGGGFYEQYF	TGCGCCAGCAGCGGGGGCGGATTCTACGAGCAGTACTTC	-	13	many	TRBJ2-7	TRBV5-1
CASSHTGDYEQYF	TGCGCCAGCAGCCATACAGGAGACTACGAGCAGTACTTC	-	13	-	TRBJ2-7	TRBV4-1
CASSNPGTGGTEAFF	TGTGCCAGCAGCAATCCCGGGACAGGGGGTACTGAAGCTTTCTTT	TRBD1	15	-	TRBJ1-1	TRBV6-2/TRBV6-3
CASSPVLRGETQYF	TGTGCCAGCAGCCCCGTACTGAGGGGAGAGACCCAGTACTTC	-	14	few	TRBJ2-5	TRBV5-7
CASSYSGRGGAFF	TGTGCCAGCAGTTACTCGGGACGAGGGGGAGCTTTCTTT	-	13	many	TRBJ1-1	TRBV6-5
CASSLGPPTADEQYF	TGTGCCAGCAGCTTAGGGCCACCCACAGCGGACGAGCAGTACTTC	-	15	many	TRBJ2-7	TRBV7-2
CASSYLGTGELFF	TGTGCCAGCAGTTACTTGGGGACCGGGGAGCTGTTTTTT	-	13	many	TRBJ2-2	TRBV6-2/TRBV6-3
CASGLAEGAGTQYF	TGTGCTAGTGGTTTGGCCGAAGGGGCAGGTACGCAGTATTTT	-	14	-	TRBJ2-3	TRBV12-5
CASSLEGRPGVSPLHF	TGTGCCAGCAGCTTAGAGGGACGTCCTGGAGTTTCACCCCTCCACTTT	-	16	many	TRBJ1-6	TRBV11-2
CATSSVLNGYTF	TGTGCCACCAGTTCCGTCCTCAATGGCTACACCTTC	-	12	many	TRBJ1-2	TRBV24-1
CASSQDAEGEDPYEQYF	TGCGCCAGCAGCCAAGATGCGGAGGGGGAGGATCCCTACGAGCAGTACTTC	-	17	many	TRBJ2-7	TRBV4-3
CASSLIYGQDSGGANVLTF	TGTGCCAGCAGCTTAATCTACGGACAGGATTCCGGCGGGGCCAACGTCCTGACTTTC	TRBD1	19	many	TRBJ2-6	TRBV11-2
CASSMQAHSPFQETQYF	TGTGCCAGTAGTATGCAGGCACACTCACCATTTCAAGAGACCCAGTACTTC	-	17	many	TRBJ2-5	TRBV19
CASSATLGRDGYTF	TGTGCCAGCAGTGCTACCTTAGGGCGGGATGGCTACACCTTC	-	14	-	TRBJ1-2	TRBV28
CASSGQGESSYEQYF	TGTGCCAGCAGTGGACAGGGAGAGAGCTCCTACGAGCAGTACTTC	TRBD1	15	many	TRBJ2-7	TRBV2
CASSFRLAGVETQYF	TGTGCCAGCAGTTTCAGGCTAGCGGGAGTAGAGACCCAGTACTTC	TRBD2	15	many	TRBJ2-5	TRBV28
CASSLAVSAVSYEQYF	TGTGCCAGCAGCTTAGCGGTTTCGGCGGTATCCTACGAGCAGTACTTC	-	16	few	TRBJ2-7	TRBV7-8
CAIRRTGGGYTF	TGTGCCATCAGGAGGACAGGGGGAGGCTACACCTTC	TRBD1	12	few	TRBJ1-2	TRBV10-3
CATSLGQGATGELFF	TGTGCCACCAGCCTCGGACAGGGCGCCACCGGGGAGCTGTTTTTT	TRBD1	15	many	TRBJ2-2	TRBV15
CASSSVDSEAPTEAFF	TGTGCCAGCAGCTCGGTAGACAGTGAGGCCCCCACTGAAGCTTTCTTT	-	16	-	TRBJ1-1	TRBV11-1
CATSRNSGNTIYF	TGTGCCACCAGCAGGAACTCTGGAAACACCATATATTTT	-	13	many	TRBJ1-3	TRBV15
CASSKIAGEGDTQYF	TGTGCCAGTAGTAAGATAGCGGGAGAAGGCGATACGCAGTATTTT	TRBD2	15	few	TRBJ2-3	TRBV19
CSARDPTGLETQYF	TGCAGTGCTAGAGATCCGACAGGGTTAGAGACCCAGTACTTC	TRBD1	14	many	TRBJ2-5	TRBV20-1
CASSGGLAERYEQYF	TGTGCCAGCAGCGGAGGACTAGCGGAACGATACGAGCAGTACTTC	TRBD2	15	many	TRBJ2-7	TRBV7-9
CASLRGAEAFF	TGTGCCAGCCTACGGGGCGCTGAAGCTTTCTTT	-	11	-	TRBJ1-1	TRBV7-9
CSARGLNSYEQYF	TGCAGTGCTAGAGGACTCAACTCCTACGAGCAGTACTTC	-	13	many	TRBJ2-7	TRBV20-1
CASYRVLASNTGELFF	TGTGCCAGCTACAGGGTACTAGCCTCGAACACCGGGGAGCTGTTTTTT	-	16	many	TRBJ2-2	TRBV6-2/TRBV6-3
CSARAGGWSYEQYF	TGCAGTGCTAGGGCTGGAGGGTGGTCCTACGAGCAGTACTTC	-	14	many	TRBJ2-7	TRBV20-1
CASSRIQETQYF	TGTGCCAGCTCGCGGATCCAAGAGACCCAGTACTTC	-	12	many	TRBJ2-5	TRBV6-1
CASSFGLAFAGELFF	TGTGCCAGCAGCTTCGGACTAGCGTTCGCCGGGGAGCTGTTTTTT	TRBD2	15	many	TRBJ2-2	TRBV27
CASSYLAGSYGYTF	TGTGCCAGCAGTTACCTGGCGGGATCCTATGGCTACACCTTC	-	14	many	TRBJ1-2	TRBV6-5
CASSQLEVSVGGETQYF	TGTGCCAGCAGCCAGCTCGAGGTTAGCGTGGGAGGAGAGACCCAGTACTTC	-	17	few	TRBJ2-5	TRBV9
CASSSAIDYGYTF	TGTGCCAGCAGCTCGGCTATCGACTATGGCTACACCTTC	-	13	many	TRBJ1-2	TRBV11-2
CASSFRPGYEQYF	TGTGCCAGCAGTTTCCGCCCGGGCTACGAGCAGTACTTC	-	13	many	TRBJ2-7	TRBV12-3/TRBV12-4
CASSNLDRGGGYTF	TGTGCCAGCAGCAACCTCGACAGGGGTGGAGGCTACACCTTC	TRBD1	14	many	TRBJ1-2	TRBV11-3
CASSLEGSPRAGYTF	TGTGCCAGCAGCTTAGAGGGGTCCCCCCGAGCGGGCTACACCTTC	-	15	many	TRBJ1-2	TRBV11-2
CASSTPHGTGELFF	TGTGCCAGCAGTACCCCACATGGCACCGGGGAGCTGTTTTTT	-	14	-	TRBJ2-2	TRBV12-3/TRBV12-4
CATRRISTETQYF	TGTGCCACCCGGAGAATAAGCACAGAGACCCAGTACTTC	-	13	many	TRBJ2-5	TRBV27
CASRTPISGRVYEQYF	TGTGCCAGCAGAACGCCTATTAGCGGGAGAGTCTACGAGCAGTACTTC	TRBD2	16	many	TRBJ2-7	TRBV6-5
CASSSGGAGFKGQETQYF	TGTGCCAGCAGCTCGGGGGGAGCTGGGTTTAAGGGCCAAGAGACCCAGTACTTC	TRBD2	18	many	TRBJ2-5	TRBV11-3
CASSPRGGEQYF	TGTGCCAGCTCACCGAGGGGGGGCGAGCAGTACTTC	-	12	many	TRBJ2-7	TRBV18
CASSTEVDSNQPQHF	TGTGCCAGTAGTACGGAGGTCGATAGCAATCAGCCCCAGCATTTT	-	15	many	TRBJ1-5	TRBV19
CASRITGVRGLDEQYF	TGTGCCAGCAGGATTACCGGGGTCAGGGGTTTGGACGAGCAGTACTTC	-	16	many	TRBJ2-7	TRBV12-3/TRBV12-4
CASRRQGGPPGYTF	TGTGCCAGCAGACGACAGGGAGGCCCCCCTGGCTACACCTTC	TRBD1	14	many	TRBJ1-2	TRBV12-3/TRBV12-4
CSAREAGLANYGYTF	TGCAGTGCTAGAGAGGCAGGGCTAGCTAACTATGGCTACACCTTC	-	15	many	TRBJ1-2	TRBV20-1
CASSLVGQVVEQYF	TGTGCCAGCAGCTTAGTGGGACAGGTAGTGGAGCAGTACTTC	TRBD1	14	many	TRBJ2-7	TRBV7-8
CASSQTDGNTEAFF	TGTGCCAGCTCCCAAACCGACGGGAACACTGAAGCTTTCTTT	-	14	many	TRBJ1-1	TRBV18
CASRQERASGYTF	TGTGCCAGCAGGCAAGAGAGGGCCTCTGGCTACACCTTC	-	13	few	TRBJ1-2	TRBV4-2
CASSLGVAGADEQYF	TGTGCCAGCAGTTTAGGAGTAGCGGGAGCTGACGAGCAGTACTTC	TRBD2	15	-	TRBJ2-7	TRBV12-3/TRBV12-4
CASSQTGGATQPQHF	TGTGCCAGCAGCCAAACAGGGGGCGCCACTCAGCCCCAGCATTTT	TRBD1	15	many	TRBJ1-5	TRBV28
CASSLFPGAETQYF	TGTGCCAGCAGTTTATTTCCGGGGGCCGAGACCCAGTACTTC	-	14	many	TRBJ2-5	TRBV27
CASSSGRPWDSYEQYF	TGCGCCAGCAGCTCGGGACGCCCTTGGGACTCCTACGAGCAGTACTTC	-	16	many	TRBJ2-7	TRBV5-1
CASSEGVVYEQYF	TGTGCCAGCAGTGAGGGCGTAGTCTACGAGCAGTACTTC	-	13	many	TRBJ2-7	TRBV6-1
CASSLTGDLFFIYGYTF	TGTGCCAGCAGTTTAACAGGGGACTTATTCTTTATCTATGGCTACACCTTC	TRBD1	17	few	TRBJ1-2	TRBV28
CASSLLGTGWYEQYF	TGTGCCAGCAGCTTATTAGGGACAGGGTGGTACGAGCAGTACTTC	TRBD1	15	-	TRBJ2-7	TRBV7-8
CASSPGFSSGNTIYF	TGTGCCAGCAGCCCAGGGTTTAGCTCTGGAAACACCATATATTTT	-	15	many	TRBJ1-3	TRBV7-2